This T cell receptor beta chain was sequenced for a study of T cells after yellow fever vaccination (dated by TCRdb to between 2018 and 2021). Notes on the research overall: Libraries from fractions with low cell numbers were prepared with the SMART-Seq v4 Ultra Low Input RNA kit. Blood was collected at multiple timepoints before and after primary and secondary immunization, and bulk PBMC replicates and cell subsets were isolated. Two healthy male donors, one aged 18 to 30 and one aged 30 to 39 years, were included in the cohort. To track T-cell clones before and after primary and booster YFV17D yellow fever vaccination, bulk TCR alpha and beta repertoires were sequenced longitudinally. The study at large found these results: A small share of clonotypes was detected in both CD4 and CD8 compartments, with the overlap likely arising from convergent recombination. The secondary T-cell response was found to be weaker but faster than the primary response, with a peak reached on day 5 rather than on day 15. Only a couple of donors were included in the study, so the extent to which the findings can be generalized is limited. Most clones expanded after primary vaccination were re-detected after the booster (around 96% of CD4 and around 88% of CD8), suggesting broad memory maintenance. FACS-sorted repertoires could contain abundant contaminating clonotypes from the bulk population, so computational filtering was required.

As for this clonotype: Its antigen is still unknown. Qualities for individual bases were not recorded, and no much larger clone is one base off.

V and J are trimmed by 5 bases and 6 bases, and the gene matches miss 10 bases of the junction. The CDR3 holds 15 amino acids from the cysteine to the phenylalanine. CDR3 DNA only is kept here, 45 bases in frame from base 1. Based on the germline V gene, the CDR1 and CDR2 sequences are SGHTA and FQGTGA. The sample's treatment or condition label, in plain terms: live attenuated yellow fever vaccine strain. At each blood-draw timepoint, two biological replicates of bulk PBMCs were collected. PBMCs were isolated from peripheral blood using a standard Ficoll-Paque protocol. RNA was extracted with TriZol from bulk PBMCs, CD4 and CD8 fractions, and dextramer-positive and dextramer-negative fractions. TCRdb lists the instrument as Illumina NovaSeq 6000. TCR cDNA was synthesized by 5'RACE template switching, through which a universal primer site and unique molecular identifiers were introduced. cDNA synthesis was primed from both the TCR alpha and TCR beta constant segments. Two PCR steps were used to amplify libraries, with sample barcodes and sequencing adapters being added in the second step. Libraries were sequenced on Illumina HiSeq 2500 (2x100 bp) or NovaSeq (2x150 bp). As for the original processing: Reads were demultiplexed and collapsed into UMI consensus sequences with MIGEC, and V(D)J alignment was performed with MiXCR. Vaccine-responding clonotypes were identified with edgeR using replicate PBMC samples, with FDR below 0.01 and a log2 fold change above 5 up to day 15 being required. Each bulk clonotype received a CD4 or CD8 identity based on whether the sequenced CD4 or CD8 repertoire contained that clonotype at higher abundance. The public reads were reprocessed in TCRdb via fastp at Q25 and MiXCR, keeping in-frame beta chains. Duplicate CDR3 protein sequences are folded into a single record with the most common DNA and genes. The V and J calls follow TCRdb's processing rather than the paper's. This sample holds under 500,000 distinct CDR3 sequences; around 19% were observed only once. The ten biggest clones cover roughly 19% of the sample.

The source of this sequence is a man aged 18 to 30 who received the YFV17D yellow fever vaccine. Sample: PBMCs, taken before the yellow fever booster vaccination. The sequence is built from TRBV7-3 and TRBJ1-2, with 9 junctional bases fitting TRBD1. The DNA is TGTGCCAGCAGCCGGTCCCGGGACAGGGACGATGGCTACACCTTC. Its translation is CASSRSRDRDDGYTF.